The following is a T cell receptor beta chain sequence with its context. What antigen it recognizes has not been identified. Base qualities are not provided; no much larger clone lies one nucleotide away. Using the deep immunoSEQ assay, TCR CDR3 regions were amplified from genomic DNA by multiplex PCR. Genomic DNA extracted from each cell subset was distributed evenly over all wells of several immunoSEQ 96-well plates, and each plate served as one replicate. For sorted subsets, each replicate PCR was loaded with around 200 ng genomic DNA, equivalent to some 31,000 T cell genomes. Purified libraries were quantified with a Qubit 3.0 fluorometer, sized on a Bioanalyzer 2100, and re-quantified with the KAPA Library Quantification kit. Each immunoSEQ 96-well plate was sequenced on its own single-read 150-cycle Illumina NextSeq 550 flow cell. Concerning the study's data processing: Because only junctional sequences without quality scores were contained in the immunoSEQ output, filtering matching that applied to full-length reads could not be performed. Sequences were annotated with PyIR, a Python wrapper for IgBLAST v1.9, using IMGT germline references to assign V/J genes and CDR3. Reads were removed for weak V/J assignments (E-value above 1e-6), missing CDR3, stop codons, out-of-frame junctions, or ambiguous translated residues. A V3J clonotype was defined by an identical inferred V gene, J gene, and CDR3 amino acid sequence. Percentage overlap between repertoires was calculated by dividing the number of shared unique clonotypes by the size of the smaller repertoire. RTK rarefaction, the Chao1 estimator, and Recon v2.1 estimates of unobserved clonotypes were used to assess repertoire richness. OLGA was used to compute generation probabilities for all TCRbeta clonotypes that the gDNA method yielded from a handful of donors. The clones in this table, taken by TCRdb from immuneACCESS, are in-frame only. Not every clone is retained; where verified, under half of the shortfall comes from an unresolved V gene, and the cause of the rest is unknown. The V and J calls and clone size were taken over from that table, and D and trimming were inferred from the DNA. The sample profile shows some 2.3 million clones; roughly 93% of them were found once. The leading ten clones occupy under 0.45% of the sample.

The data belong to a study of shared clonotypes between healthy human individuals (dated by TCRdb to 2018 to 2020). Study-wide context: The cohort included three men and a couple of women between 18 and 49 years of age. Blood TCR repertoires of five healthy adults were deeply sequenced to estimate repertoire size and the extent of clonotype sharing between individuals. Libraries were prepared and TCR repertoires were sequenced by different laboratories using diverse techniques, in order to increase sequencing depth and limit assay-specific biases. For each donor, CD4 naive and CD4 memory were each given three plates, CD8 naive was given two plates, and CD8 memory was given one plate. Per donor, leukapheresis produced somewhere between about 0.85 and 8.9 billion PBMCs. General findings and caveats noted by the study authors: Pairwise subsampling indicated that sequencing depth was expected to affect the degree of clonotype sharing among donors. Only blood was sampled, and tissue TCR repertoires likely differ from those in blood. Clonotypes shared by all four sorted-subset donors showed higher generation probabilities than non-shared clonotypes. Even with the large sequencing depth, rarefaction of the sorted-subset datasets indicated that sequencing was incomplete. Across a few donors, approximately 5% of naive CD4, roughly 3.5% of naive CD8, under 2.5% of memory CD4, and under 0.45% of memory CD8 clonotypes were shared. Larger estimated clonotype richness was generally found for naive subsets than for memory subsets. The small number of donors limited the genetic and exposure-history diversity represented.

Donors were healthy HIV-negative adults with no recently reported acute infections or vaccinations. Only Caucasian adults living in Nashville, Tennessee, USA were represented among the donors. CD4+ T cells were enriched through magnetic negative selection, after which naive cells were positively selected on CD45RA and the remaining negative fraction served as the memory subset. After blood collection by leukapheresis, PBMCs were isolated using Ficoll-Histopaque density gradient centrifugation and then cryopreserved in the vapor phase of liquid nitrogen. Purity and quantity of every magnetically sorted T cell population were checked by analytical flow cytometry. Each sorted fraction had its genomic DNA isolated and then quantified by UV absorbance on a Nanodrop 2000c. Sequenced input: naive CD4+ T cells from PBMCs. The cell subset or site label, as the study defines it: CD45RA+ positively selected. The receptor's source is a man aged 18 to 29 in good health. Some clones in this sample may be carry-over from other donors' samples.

At the DNA level, the sequence is TGTGCCAGCAGCGAGACAGCTGGGGCCAACGTCCTGACTTTC. It translates to CASSETAGANVLTF. The chain is made from TRBV6-1 and TRBJ2-6, with a tentative D gene TRBD1 over 5 matching bases. From the cysteine through the phenylalanine, the CDR3 covers 14 amino acids. The read is trimmed to its CDR3 DNA, 42 bases read in frame from base 1. A distance of 8 bases separates the germline ends of V and J, which lose 6 bases and 2 bases respectively. Via the germline V gene, CDR1 is MNHNS and CDR2 SASEGT.